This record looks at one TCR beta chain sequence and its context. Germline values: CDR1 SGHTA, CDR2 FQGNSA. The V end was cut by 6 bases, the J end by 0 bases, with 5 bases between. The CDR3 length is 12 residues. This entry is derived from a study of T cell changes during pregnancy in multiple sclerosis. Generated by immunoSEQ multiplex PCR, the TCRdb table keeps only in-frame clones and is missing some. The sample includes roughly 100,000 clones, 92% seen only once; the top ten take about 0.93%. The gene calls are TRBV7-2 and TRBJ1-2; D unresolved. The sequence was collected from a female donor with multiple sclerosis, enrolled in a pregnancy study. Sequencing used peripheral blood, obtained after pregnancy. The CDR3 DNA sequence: TGTGCCAGCAGTCGTCCTAACTATGGCTACACCTTC. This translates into CASSRPNYGYTF.